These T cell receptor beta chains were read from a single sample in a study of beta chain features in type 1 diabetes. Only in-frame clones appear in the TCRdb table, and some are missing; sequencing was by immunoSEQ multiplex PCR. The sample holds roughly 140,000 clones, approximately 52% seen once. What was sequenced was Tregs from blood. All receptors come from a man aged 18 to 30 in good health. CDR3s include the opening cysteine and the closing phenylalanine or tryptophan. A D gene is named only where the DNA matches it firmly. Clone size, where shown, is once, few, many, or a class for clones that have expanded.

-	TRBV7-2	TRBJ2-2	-	CASSPDRYTGELFF	TGTGCCAGCAGCCCGGACAGATACACCGGGGAGCTGTTTTTT
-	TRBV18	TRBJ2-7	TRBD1	CASSFGTGVTYEQYF	TGTGCCAGCTCATTTGGGACAGGCGTTACCTACGAGCAGTACTTC
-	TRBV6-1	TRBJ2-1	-	CASSEGLVNEQFF	TGTGCCAGCAGTGAAGGGCTTGTAAATGAGCAGTTCTTC
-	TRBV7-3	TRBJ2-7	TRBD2	CASSLFGGSNEQYF	TGTGCCAGCAGCTTATTTGGCGGGAGTAACGAGCAGTACTTC
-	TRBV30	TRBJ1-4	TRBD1	CAWRGQGRPYNEKLFF	TGTGCCTGGAGGGGACAGGGAAGACCGTATAATGAAAAACTGTTTTTT
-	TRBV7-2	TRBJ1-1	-	CASTKGLLNTEAFF	TGTGCCAGCACCAAAGGACTCCTGAACACTGAAGCTTTCTTT
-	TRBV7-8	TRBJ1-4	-	CASSPRVGATNEKLFF	TGTGCCAGCAGCCCTCGGGTGGGGGCGACTAATGAAAAACTGTTTTTT
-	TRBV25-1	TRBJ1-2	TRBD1	CASSEGTERNYGYTF	TGTGCCAGCAGTGAGGGGACAGAGAGAAACTATGGCTACACCTTC
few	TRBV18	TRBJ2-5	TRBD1	CASSLTGGANQETQYF	TGTGCCAGCTCACTCACAGGGGGCGCGAATCAAGAGACCCAGTACTTC
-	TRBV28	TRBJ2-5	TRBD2	CASAKLLAGGETQYF	TGTGCCAGCGCAAAGCTACTAGCGGGAGGAGAGACCCAGTACTTC
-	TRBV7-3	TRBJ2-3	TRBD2	CASSLTRLAGTDTQYF	TGTGCCAGCAGCTTAACCCGACTAGCGGGAACCGATACGCAGTATTTT
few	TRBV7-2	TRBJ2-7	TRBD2	CASSQLQGDSGRGDEQYF	TGTGCCAGCAGCCAGCTCCAGGGGGATAGCGGGAGAGGGGACGAGCAGTACTTC
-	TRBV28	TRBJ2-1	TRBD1	CASSPGIMDRGYNEQFF	TGTGCCAGCAGCCCCGGGATTATGGACAGGGGTTACAATGAGCAGTTCTTC
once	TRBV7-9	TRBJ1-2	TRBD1	CASTYPGQGYGYTF	TGTGCCAGCACATACCCGGGACAGGGATACGGCTACACCTTC
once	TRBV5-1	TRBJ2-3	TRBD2	CASSPPSGGTDTQYF	TGCGCCAGCAGCCCACCTAGCGGCGGCACAGATACGCAGTATTTT
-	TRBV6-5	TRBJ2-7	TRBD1	CASSPRRTGEDEQYF	TGTGCCAGCAGTCCCCGACGGACAGGGGAGGACGAGCAGTACTTC
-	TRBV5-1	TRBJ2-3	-	CASSYRSPSTDTQYF	TGCGCCAGCAGCTACAGGTCACCTAGCACAGATACGCAGTATTTT